This T cell receptor beta chain was sequenced for a study of T-cell memory formation after mild COVID-19. About the research overall: TCR clusters were mostly donor specific.

Turning to this clonotype: Its antigen is not identified.

The CDR3 is 17 amino acids. Per the germline V gene, CDR1 is DFQATT and CDR2 is SNEGSKA (reference sequence). V shed 0 bases, J shed 8 bases, and the junction held 9 bases outside the gene matches. Study-level points and caveats: CD8+ contracting clones occupied EMRA, while CD4+ ones occupied mainly CM and EM. Clones contracting across day 15 to 85 had a balanced CD4/CD8 profile; later expanding clones leaned CD4+.

TCRdb called the 5' RACE reads again in MiXCR, with one record for every CDR3 protein. The sample has some 600,000 distinct CDR3 sequences, 17% seen once. The material sequenced was PBMCs or a T cell subset sorted from them (not recorded which). The receptor was isolated from an adult woman who had mild COVID-19 (a few samples of this study predate the infection). Cell type and time point are not known. The chain recombines TRBV20-1 with TRBJ2-1; TRBD2 agrees at 14 bases. The CDR3 nucleotides read TGCAGTGCTAGAGATACGATGGGACTAGCGGGAGTACATGAGCAGTTCTTC. This encodes CSARDTMGLAGVHEQFF.